This TCR beta chain appears in the sequencing data of a study of identical twins. TCRdb redid the calling of the 5' RACE reads with MiXCR, one entry per CDR3 protein. The repertoire holds some 630,000 distinct CDR3 sequences, with 7.1% as singletons. This clonotype was observed a handful of times. The ends lost 5 bases at V and 7 bases at J; junction bases unmatched: 7. The CDR3 sequence is 14 residues long. These data were also filed under a second study, of yellow fever vaccine responses in identical twins.

The sequenced material came from PBMCs. The rearrangement joins TRBV12-3 or TRBV12-4 to TRBJ2-1; 8 bases are shared with TRBD1. This receptor was obtained from a woman younger than 30 in good health. The CDR3 here is CASSARTGTNEQFF. For the CDR3, the DNA is TGTGCCAGCAGTGCCAGGACAGGGACAAATGAGCAGTTCTTC.